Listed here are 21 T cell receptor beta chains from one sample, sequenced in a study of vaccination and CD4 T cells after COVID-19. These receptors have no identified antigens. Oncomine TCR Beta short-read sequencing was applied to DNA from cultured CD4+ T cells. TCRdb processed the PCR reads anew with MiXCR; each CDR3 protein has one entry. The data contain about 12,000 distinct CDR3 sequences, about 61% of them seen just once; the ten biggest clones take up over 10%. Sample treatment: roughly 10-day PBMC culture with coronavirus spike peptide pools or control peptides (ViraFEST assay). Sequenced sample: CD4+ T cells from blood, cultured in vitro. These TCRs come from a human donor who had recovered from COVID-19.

The CDR3 bases are TGTGCCAGCAGCCGGAAACCCCCGGAGGGCCTCTATAGCAATCAGCCCCAGCATTTT. Translation gives CASSRKPPEGLYSNQPQHF. The V gene is TRBV27, the J gene TRBJ1-5; the D is unclear. This CDR3 is built from 19 residues. Trimming removed 6 bases at V and 0 bases at J, with 24 bases between. Germline V CDR1 and CDR2: MNHEY, SMNVEV (reference sequence).

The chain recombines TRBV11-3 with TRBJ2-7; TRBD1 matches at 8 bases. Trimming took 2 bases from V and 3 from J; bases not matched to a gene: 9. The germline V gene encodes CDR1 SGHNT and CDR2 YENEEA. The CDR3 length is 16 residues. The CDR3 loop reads CASSLPWTGRSYEQYF. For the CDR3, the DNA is TGTGCCAGCAGCTTACCCTGGACAGGGAGAAGCTACGAGCAGTACTTC.

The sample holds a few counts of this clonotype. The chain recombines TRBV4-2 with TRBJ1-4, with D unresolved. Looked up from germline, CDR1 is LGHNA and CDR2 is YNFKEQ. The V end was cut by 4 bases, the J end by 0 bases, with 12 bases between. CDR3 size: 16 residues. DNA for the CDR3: TGTGCCAGCAGCCCAGTCCGGTGGGCAACTAATGAAAAACTGTTTTTT. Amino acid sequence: CASSPVRWATNEKLFF.

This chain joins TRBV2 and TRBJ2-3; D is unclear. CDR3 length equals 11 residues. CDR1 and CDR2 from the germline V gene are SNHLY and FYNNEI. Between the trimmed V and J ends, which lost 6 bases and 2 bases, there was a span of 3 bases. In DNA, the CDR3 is TGTGCCAGCAGGTCCACAGATACGCAGTATTTT. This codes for CASRSTDTQYF.

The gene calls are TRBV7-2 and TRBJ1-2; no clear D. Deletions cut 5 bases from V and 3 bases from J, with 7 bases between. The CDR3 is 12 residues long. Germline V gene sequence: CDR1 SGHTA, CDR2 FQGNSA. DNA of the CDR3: TGTGCCAGCAGCCTCAAGTACTATGGCTACACCTTC. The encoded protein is CASSLKYYGYTF.

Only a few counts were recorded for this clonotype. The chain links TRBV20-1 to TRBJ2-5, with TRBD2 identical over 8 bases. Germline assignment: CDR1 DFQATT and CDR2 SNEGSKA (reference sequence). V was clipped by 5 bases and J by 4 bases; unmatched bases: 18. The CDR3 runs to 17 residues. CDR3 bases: TGCAGTGCTGCTTTGGTGGAGCGGGAGCAGTGGGGAGAGACCCAGTACTTC. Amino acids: CSAALVEREQWGETQYF.

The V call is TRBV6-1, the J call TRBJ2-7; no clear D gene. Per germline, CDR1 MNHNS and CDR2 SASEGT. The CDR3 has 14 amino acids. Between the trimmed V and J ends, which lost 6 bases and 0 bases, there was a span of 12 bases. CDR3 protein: CASRPRWLSYEQYF. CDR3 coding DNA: TGTGCCAGCAGACCCCGGTGGCTCTCCTACGAGCAGTACTTC.

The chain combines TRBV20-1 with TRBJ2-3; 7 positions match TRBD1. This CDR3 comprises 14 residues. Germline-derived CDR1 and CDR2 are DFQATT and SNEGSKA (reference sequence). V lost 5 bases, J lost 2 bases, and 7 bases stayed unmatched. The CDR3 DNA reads TGCAGTGCTGTCGGGACAGTTCACACAGATACGCAGTATTTT. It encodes CSAVGTVHTDTQYF.

The CDR3 DNA follows: TGCGCCAGCAGCTTGGAGGGTCAGAACACTGAAGCTTTCTTT. This codes for CASSLEGQNTEAFF. The chain is built from TRBV5-1 and TRBJ1-1; D uncertain. Deletions cut 0 bases from V and 1 base from J, with 7 bases between. This CDR3 spans 14 amino acids. The germline V gene has CDR1 SGHRS and CDR2 YFSETQ.

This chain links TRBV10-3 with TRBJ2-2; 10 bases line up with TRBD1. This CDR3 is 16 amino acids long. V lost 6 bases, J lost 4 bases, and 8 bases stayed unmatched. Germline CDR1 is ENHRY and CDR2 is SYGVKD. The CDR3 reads CAIRGQGNRGTGELFF. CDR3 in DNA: TGTGCCATCAGGGGACAGGGGAATAGAGGCACCGGGGAGCTGTTTTTT.

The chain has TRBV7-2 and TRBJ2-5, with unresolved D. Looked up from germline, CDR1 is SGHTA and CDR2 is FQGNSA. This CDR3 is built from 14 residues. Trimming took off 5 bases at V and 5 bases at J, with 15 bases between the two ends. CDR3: CASSPPMGLETQYF. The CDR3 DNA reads TGTGCCAGCAGCCCCCCCATGGGATTGGAGACCCAGTACTTC.

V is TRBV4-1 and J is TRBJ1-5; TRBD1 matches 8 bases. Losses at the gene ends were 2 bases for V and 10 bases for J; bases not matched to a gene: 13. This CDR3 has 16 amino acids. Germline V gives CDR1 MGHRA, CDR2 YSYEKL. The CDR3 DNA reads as TGCGCCAGCAGCCAATCGGAGGTCAGGGGGCAGAGACCCCAGCATTTT. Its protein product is CASSQSEVRGQRPQHF.

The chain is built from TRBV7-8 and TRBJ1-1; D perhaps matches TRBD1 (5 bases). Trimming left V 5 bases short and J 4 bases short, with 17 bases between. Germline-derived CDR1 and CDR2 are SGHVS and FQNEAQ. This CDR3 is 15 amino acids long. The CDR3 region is CASSPGRERGTEAFF. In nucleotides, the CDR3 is TGTGCCAGCAGCCCGGGGAGGGAGAGGGGCACTGAAGCTTTCTTT.

CDR3 in amino acids: CASAKQNYGYTF. The CDR3, as DNA: TGTGCCAGCGCGAAACAGAATTATGGCTACACCTTC. The rearrangement uses TRBV9 and TRBJ1-2, with D hard to call. V lost 7 bases and J 5 bases, leaving 12 bases between the germline ends. The CDR3 loop spans 12 amino acids. CDR1 and CDR2 from the germline V gene are SGDLS and YYNGEE.

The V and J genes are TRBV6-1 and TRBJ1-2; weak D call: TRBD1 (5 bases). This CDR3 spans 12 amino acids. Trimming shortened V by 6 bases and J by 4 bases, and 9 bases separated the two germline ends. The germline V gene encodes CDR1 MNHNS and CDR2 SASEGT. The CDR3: CASRRGTYGYTF. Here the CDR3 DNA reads TGTGCCAGCAGGCGGGGGACCTATGGCTACACCTTC.

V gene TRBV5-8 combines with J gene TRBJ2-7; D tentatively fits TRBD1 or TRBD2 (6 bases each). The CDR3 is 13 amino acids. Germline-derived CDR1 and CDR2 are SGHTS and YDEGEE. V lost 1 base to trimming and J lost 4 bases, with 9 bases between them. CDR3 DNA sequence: TGTGCCAGCAGCTTGACAGGGACTTACGAGCAGTACTTC. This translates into CASSLTGTYEQYF.

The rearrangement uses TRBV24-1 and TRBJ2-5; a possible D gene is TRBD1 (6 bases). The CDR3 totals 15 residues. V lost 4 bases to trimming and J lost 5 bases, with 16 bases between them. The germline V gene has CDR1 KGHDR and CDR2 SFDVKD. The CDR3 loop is CATSDTGTGMETQYF. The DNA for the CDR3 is TGTGCCACCAGTGACACCGGAACAGGGATGGAGACCCAGTACTTC.

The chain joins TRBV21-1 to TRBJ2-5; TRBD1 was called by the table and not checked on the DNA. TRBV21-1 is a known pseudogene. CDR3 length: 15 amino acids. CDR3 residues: CASSKDVRDWETQYF. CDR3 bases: TGTGCCAGCAGCAAAGATGTCAGGGATTGGGAGACCCAGTACTTC.

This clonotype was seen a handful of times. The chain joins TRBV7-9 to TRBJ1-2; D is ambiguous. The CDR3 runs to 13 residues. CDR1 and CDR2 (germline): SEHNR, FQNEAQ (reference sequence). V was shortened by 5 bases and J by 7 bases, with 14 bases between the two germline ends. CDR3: CASSKPIESGYTF. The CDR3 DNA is TGTGCCAGCAGCAAACCCATCGAGAGTGGCTACACCTTC.

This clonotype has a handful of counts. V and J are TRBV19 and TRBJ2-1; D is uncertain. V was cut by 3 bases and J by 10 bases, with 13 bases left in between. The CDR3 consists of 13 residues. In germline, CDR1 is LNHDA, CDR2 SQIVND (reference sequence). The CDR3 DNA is TGTGCCAGTAGTATTTCTCCCCTAGGGGAGCAGTTCTTC. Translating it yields CASSISPLGEQFF.

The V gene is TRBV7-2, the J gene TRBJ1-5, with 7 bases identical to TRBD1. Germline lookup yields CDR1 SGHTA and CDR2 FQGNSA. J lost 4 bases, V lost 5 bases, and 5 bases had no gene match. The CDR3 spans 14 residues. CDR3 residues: CASSPTGLNQPQHF. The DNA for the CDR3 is TGTGCCAGCAGCCCGACAGGGTTGAATCAGCCCCAGCATTTT.